The rows below give T cell receptor beta chains drawn from one sample of a study of cytomegalovirus exposure and HLA in healthy donors. Produced via immunoSEQ multiplex PCR; TCRdb's table is partial and in-frame only. The sample lists under 200,000 clones; 81% were seen once. Input material: PBMCs. The receptors here all came from a woman aged 25 to 39 in good health and CMV-seronegative. Both conserved end residues are part of each CDR3. Fields, in order: D gene, V gene, clone size, J gene, CDR3 DNA, CDR3 protein. D genes are given only for firm matches. Rows may omit the clone size; those that give it use once, few, many or a size class.

.	TRBV30	.	TRBJ1-2	TGTGCCTGGAGGGAAACAGCTGCTAACTATGGCTACACCTTC	CAWRETAANYGYTF
.	TRBV29-1	.	TRBJ1-3	TGCAGCGCCACGCCAGGATCCGGTGGAAACACCATATATTTT	CSATPGSGGNTIYF
.	TRBV2	few	TRBJ2-7	TGTGCCAGCAGTGTTCGTTACTACGAGCAGTACTTC	CASSVRYYEQYF
TRBD2	TRBV6-5	.	TRBJ2-7	TGTGCCAGCAGTTACGACCTAGCGGGCTCCTACGAGCAGTACTTC	CASSYDLAGSYEQYF
.	TRBV30	.	TRBJ2-1	TGTGCCTGGACTAGGCCTGGAGTCGAGCAGTTCTTC	CAWTRPGVEQFF
TRBD1	TRBV6-1	.	TRBJ1-2	TGTGCCAGCAGTGGCGGACAGGGGACAATCGGCTACACCTTC	CASSGGQGTIGYTF
TRBD2	TRBV5-1	.	TRBJ2-2	TGCGCCAGCAGCTCGGGACTAGCTGGCGGGGAGCTGTTTTTT	CASSSGLAGGELFF
.	TRBV2	.	TRBJ1-2	TGTGCCAGCAGTGAAGGGACAGCTAACTATGGCTACACCTTC	CASSEGTANYGYTF
.	TRBV19	.	TRBJ2-1	TGTGCCAGTAGTATCGGACAGCTCGGGGTGAATGAGCAGTTCTTC	CASSIGQLGVNEQFF
TRBD2	TRBV7-6	once	TRBJ2-1	TGTGCCAGCAGCCTCGGACTAGCGGATTACAATGAGCAGTTCTTC	CASSLGLADYNEQFF
TRBD1	TRBV29-1	.	TRBJ2-3	TGCAGCGTTATAAGGACAGGGCTACTCGGGAGCACAGATACGCAGTATTTT	CSVIRTGLLGSTDTQYF
TRBD1	TRBV9	.	TRBJ1-2	TGTGCCAGCAGCGTCGGACAGGGGGACGGCTACACCTTC	CASSVGQGDGYTF
TRBD2	TRBV5-1	.	TRBJ2-7	TGCGCCAGCAGCTTAAGTAGCGGGACCTACGAGCAGTACTTC	CASSLSSGTYEQYF
TRBD1	TRBV2	few	TRBJ1-2	TGTGCCAGCGATACAGGGGGGGATGGCTACACCTTC	CASDTGGDGYTF
TRBD2	TRBV6-1	few	TRBJ2-3	TGTGCCAGCAGTGAAGTCTTAGCGGGGACCACAGATACGCAGTATTTT	CASSEVLAGTTDTQYF
TRBD1	TRBV25-1	many	TRBJ2-2	TGTGCCAGCAGTGACCCCGGGACAGGGTTAGCGGGGGAGCTGTTTTTT	CASSDPGTGLAGELFF
.	TRBV27	.	TRBJ2-7	TGTGCCAGCAGTTGGGGGGTCCCCTACGAGCAGTACTTC	CASSWGVPYEQYF
.	TRBV7-9	once	TRBJ2-4	TGTGCCAGCAGCCCGAGCGGATCTACCGCTAAGTACTTC	CASSPSGSTAKYF
TRBD1	TRBV19	.	TRBJ2-7	TGTGCCAGTAGTAACAGGGGGCTCAACGAGCAGTACTTC	CASSNRGLNEQYF
TRBD1	TRBV30	.	TRBJ2-2	TGTGCCTATAACAGGGGTACCGGGGAGCTGTTTTTT	CAYNRGTGELFF
TRBD2	TRBV11-2	.	TRBJ2-5	TGTGCCAGCAGCTTCATCAGCGGGGGGGCCAGGGACAAGACCCAGTACTTC	CASSFISGGARDKTQYF
.	TRBV14	.	TRBJ1-6	TGTGCCAGCAGCCAAGTTTTAACCGCTTTCGGCTCCTATAATTCACCCCTCCACTTT	CASSQVLTAFGSYNSPLHF
TRBD2	TRBV19	.	TRBJ2-1	TGTGCCAGTAGTATTCGGAGCGGGAGGGCTGTTGAGCAGTTCTTC	CASSIRSGRAVEQFF
.	TRBV30	.	TRBJ1-5	TGTGCCTGGAGCGGTAGAGGGTATCAGCCCCAGCATTTT	CAWSGRGYQPQHF
.	TRBV19	.	TRBJ2-7	TGTGCCAGTAGTAAAGACGGGACATCCATATACGAGCAGTACTTC	CASSKDGTSIYEQYF
.	TRBV2	few	TRBJ1-2	TGTGCCACTGGAGGGGACTATGGCTACACCTTC	CATGGDYGYTF
.	TRBV28	.	TRBJ1-5	TGTGCCAGCAGTTTACCTAGGGGGATGGGTCAGCCCCAGCATTTT	CASSLPRGMGQPQHF
.	TRBV5-1	.	TRBJ2-1	TGCGCCAGCAGCTTACCACAGATGAGCTCCTACAATGAGCAGTTCTTC	CASSLPQMSSYNEQFF
TRBD2	TRBV9	.	TRBJ2-2	TGTGCCAGCAGCCCATGGACTAGCGGGGGCTCCGGGGAGCTGTTTTTT	CASSPWTSGGSGELFF
.	TRBV5-4	few	TRBJ1-1	TGTGCCAGCAGCTTGGGCAGTAACACTGAAGCTTTCTTT	CASSLGSNTEAFF
TRBD1	TRBV10-1	few	TRBJ2-7	TGCGCCAGCAGCAGGGGACAGGGGGACGAGCAGTACTTC	CASSRGQGDEQYF
.	TRBV30	few	TRBJ1-1	TGTGCCTGGAGTGCGGCGGCTGAAGCTTTCTTT	CAWSAAAEAFF
TRBD1	TRBV6-5	.	TRBJ1-4	TGTGCCAGCAGTTACTCAGGGGGGACAGGGAATGAAAAACTGTTTTTT	CASSYSGGTGNEKLFF
TRBD1	TRBV29-1	.	TRBJ1-5	TGCAGCGTTTCAACGGGGACAGGACAGACTCAGCCCCAGCATTTT	CSVSTGTGQTQPQHF
TRBD2	TRBV7-8	.	TRBJ2-3	TGTGCCAGCAGCTTTCGGACTAGCGGGGCCACAGATACGCAGTATTTT	CASSFRTSGATDTQYF
TRBD1	TRBV25-1	.	TRBJ1-4	TGTGCCAGCAGTGAGAGGGGACAGGGGAATGAAAAACTGTTTTTT	CASSERGQGNEKLFF
.	TRBV25-1	.	TRBJ2-3	TGTGCCAGCAGTGAATTAATAATGGCTAGCACAGATACGCAGTATTTT	CASSELIMASTDTQYF
TRBD1	TRBV19	.	TRBJ1-1	TGTGCCACCCGAAAGGACGGGACAGCAGCTTTCTTT	CATRKDGTAAFF
TRBD1	TRBV6-6	.	TRBJ2-1	TGTGCCAGCAGCCAAGGGACAGGGCGTTTGGGTGAGCAGTTCTTC	CASSQGTGRLGEQFF
TRBD1	TRBV10-2	few	TRBJ1-4	TGCGCCAGCAGATTAACAGGGGGCGCGGGTGAAAAACTGTTTTTT	CASRLTGGAGEKLFF
.	TRBV5-4	.	TRBJ2-5	TGTGCCAGCAGCTTCGAGGCAGAAGAGACCCAGTACTTC	CASSFEAEETQYF